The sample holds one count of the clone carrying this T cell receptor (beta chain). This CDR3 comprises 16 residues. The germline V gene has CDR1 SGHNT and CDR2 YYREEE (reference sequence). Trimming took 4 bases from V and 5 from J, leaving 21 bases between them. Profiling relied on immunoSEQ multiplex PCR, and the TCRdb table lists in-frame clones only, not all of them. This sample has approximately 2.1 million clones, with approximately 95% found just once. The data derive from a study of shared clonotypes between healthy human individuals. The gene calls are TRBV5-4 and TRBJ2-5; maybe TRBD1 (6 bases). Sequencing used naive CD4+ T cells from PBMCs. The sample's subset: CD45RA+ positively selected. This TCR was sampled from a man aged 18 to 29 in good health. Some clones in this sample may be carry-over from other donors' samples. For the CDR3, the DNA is TGTGCCAGCAGCCCGGGTGGGACGACAGGTGGGGAGACCCAGTACTTC. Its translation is CASSPGGTTGGETQYF.